This T cell receptor (beta chain) stems from a study of T cells in tumors after PD-1 blockade. About the study: On average, peripheral blood gave 113,528 TCR templates and over 30,000 unique clonotypes. The study, taken as a whole, reports: Blood contained about 45% of the tumor's TCR clonotypes.

Details on this clone: Antigen unknown.

The V and J ends lost 4 bases and 4 bases respectively, with 7 bases between them. Germline CDR1 GTSNPN, CDR2 SVGIG (reference sequence). The CDR3 sequence is 11 residues long. The repertoire was sequenced with immunoSEQ multiplex PCR; TCRdb's copy has only in-frame clones and lacks some. The table records 61,000 or so clones, just under 80% of them present only once. The chain links TRBV30 to TRBJ2-5; D is perhaps TRBD1 (5 bases). The specimen was PBMCs, collected before anti-PD-1 treatment. The TCR sequence derives from a human donor with basal cell carcinoma. DNA for the CDR3: TGTGCCTGGAAGGGGCGAGAGACCCAGTACTTC. This encodes CAWKGRETQYF.